Listed below are T cell receptor beta chains from one sample, sequenced in a study of T cells in Graves' hyperthyroidism and ophthalmopathy. TCRdb re-analysed the multiplex PCR reads in MiXCR, keeping a single row per CDR3 protein. In the table there are about 380,000 distinct CDR3 sequences, about 14% of which are singletons. Specimen: blood. All receptors derive from a man aged 25-40 years with Graves' hyperthyroidism that later progressed to Graves' ophthalmopathy. Each CDR3 is given with its conserved first and last residue. The D gene is left open where the match is weak. Size is omitted from some rows. Given values are once, few, many or a class for expanded clones.

j_call,cdr3_length,v_call,clone_size,d_call,cdr3_aa,cdr3_nt
TRBJ2-7,16,TRBV19,few,TRBD1,CASSIFRQGQGYEQYF,TGTGCCAGTAGTATCTTTCGACAGGGGCAGGGTTACGAGCAGTACTTC
TRBJ1-6,14,TRBV5-1,NA,NA,CASSLVSYNSPLHF,TGCGCCAGCAGCTTGGTATCCTATAATTCACCCCTCCACTTT
TRBJ1-6,15,TRBV9,NA,TRBD1,CASSGDRLLNSPLHF,TGTGCCAGCAGCGGGGACAGATTATTAAATTCACCCCTCCACTTT
TRBJ2-4,16,TRBV5-4,few,TRBD2,CASSPRAGVAKNIQYF,TGTGCCAGCAGCCCTCGGGCGGGGGTGGCCAAAAACATTCAGTACTTC
TRBJ2-4,15,TRBV11-2,many,TRBD2,CASRGLAGAKNIQYF,TGTGCCAGCAGGGGACTAGCCGGAGCCAAAAACATTCAGTACTTC
TRBJ2-1,16,TRBV6-4,many,TRBD2,CASSTFGRDFYNEQFF,TGTGCCAGCAGCACCTTCGGGAGGGATTTCTACAATGAGCAGTTCTTC
TRBJ1-4,15,TRBV5-4,NA,TRBD1,CASRPFGTGRGKLFF,TGTGCCAGCAGACCATTCGGGACAGGGCGGGGAAAACTGTTTTTT
TRBJ1-4,15,TRBV6-1,many,NA,CASSERGRAREKLFF,TGTGCCAGCAGTGAACGGGGGCGGGCTCGTGAAAAACTGTTTTTT
TRBJ1-2,13,TRBV10-3,many,NA,CAISGGTNYGYTF,TGTGCCATCAGTGGTGGGACAAACTATGGCTACACCTTC
TRBJ2-2,14,TRBV6-2/TRBV6-3,NA,NA,CASRNYKGRKELFF,TGTGCCAGCAGAAATTATAAGGGACGGAAGGAGCTGTTTTTT
TRBJ1-1,13,TRBV24-1,many,TRBD1,CATSEGTGGPAFF,TGTGCCACCAGTGAGGGTACAGGGGGCCCAGCTTTCTTT
TRBJ1-5,16,TRBV4-1,NA,NA,CASSQDGTIFRQPQHF,TGCGCCAGCAGCCAAGATGGGACAATTTTTAGGCAGCCCCAGCATTTT
TRBJ2-3,15,TRBV12-3/TRBV12-4,many,TRBD2,CAILVASGGTDTQYF,TGTGCCATCCTAGTGGCTAGCGGGGGGACAGATACGCAGTATTTT
TRBJ1-3,15,TRBV27,NA,NA,CASSFGSGAGNTIYF,TGTGCCAGCAGTTTCGGGTCCGGTGCTGGAAACACCATATATTTT
TRBJ2-2,14,TRBV29-1,NA,NA,CSVVGSRGGGELFF,TGCAGCGTTGTCGGCAGCAGAGGGGGCGGGGAGCTGTTTTTT
TRBJ2-1,13,TRBV9,NA,NA,CASSVGSLNEQFF,TGTGCCAGCAGCGTAGGTTCCCTGAATGAGCAGTTCTTC
TRBJ1-2,12,TRBV20-1,many,NA,CSAGGRSDGYTF,TGCAGTGCTGGGGGGAGGTCCGATGGCTACACCTTC
TRBJ2-3,16,TRBV12-3/TRBV12-4,few,NA,CASSILPGTGADTQYF,TGTGCCAGCAGCATACTTCCCGGGACTGGGGCAGATACGCAGTATTTT
TRBJ1-2,13,TRBV6-6,NA,NA,CASSYTNRQGYTF,TGTGCCAGCAGTTACACGAACAGACAAGGCTACACCTTC
TRBJ2-4,16,TRBV28,few,NA,CASSRQQSLAKNIQYF,TGTGCCAGCAGCCGACAGCAATCACTAGCCAAAAACATTCAGTACTTC
TRBJ2-7,14,TRBV6-1,many,NA,CACSTGDGAYEQYF,TGTGCCTGTTCGACGGGCGATGGGGCATACGAGCAGTACTTC
TRBJ2-2,14,TRBV20-1,many,NA,CSARDKLNTGELFF,TGCAGTGCTAGAGATAAGCTTAACACCGGGGAGCTGTTTTTT
TRBJ2-5,13,TRBV6-1,many,NA,CASSGGPYGAQYF,TGTGCCAGCAGTGGGGGGCCCTATGGGGCCCAGTACTTC